This entry describes one T cell receptor (beta chain). Its cognate antigen is unknown. These data are taken from a study of shared clonotypes between healthy human individuals. Study outcomes and limitations: Sampling covered blood only; tissue repertoires likely differ.

The CDR3 covers 15 residues. Per the germline V gene, CDR1 is SEHNR and CDR2 is FQNEAQ (reference sequence). V trimming: 1 base; J trimming: 1 base; junction bases outside the gene matches: 0. It was CD45RO-negative cells, positively selected for CCR7, that made up naive CD8 cells, with terminally differentiated effector memory CD45RA+ cells excluded. The assay was carried out at the deep level. The authors loaded about 200 ng DNA, 30,000 to 35,000 T cell genomes, into sorted-subset replicate PCRs. Per the authors' pipeline: ImmunoSEQ supplied junction-only sequences lacking quality scores, so filtering was different. TCRdb's table, derived via immunoSEQ multiplex PCR, lists solely in-frame clones and lacks some. V and J calls and clone size are those listed in that table; D and trimming were worked out from the DNA. The table shows about 820,000 clones, with about 92% occurring only once.

This receptor was identified in a man younger than 40 in good health. Material: naive CD8+ T cells sorted from blood. The gene calls are TRBV7-9 and TRBJ2-2; TRBD1 aligns across 7 bases. CDR3: CASSLDRGNTGELFF. The CDR3 DNA reads TGTGCCAGCAGCTTAGACAGGGGGAACACCGGGGAGCTGTTTTTT. Variable domain in full (rest from reference TRBV7-9 and TRBJ2-2): DTGVSQNPRHKITKRGQNVTFRCDPISEHNRLYWYRQTLGQGPEFLTYFQNEAQLEKSRLLSDRFSAERPKGSFSTLEIQRTEQGDSAMYLCASSLDRGNTGELFFGEGSRLTVL.